This T cell receptor beta chain emerged from a study of shared clonotypes between healthy human individuals. Study overall: Plates per donor: three CD4 naive, three CD4 memory, two CD8 naive, one CD8 memory.

In the original analysis: Junction-only sequences produced by ImmunoSEQ had no quality scores, so filtering differed. Sequenced by immunoSEQ multiplex PCR; TCRdb stores in-frame clones only, minus some. The V and J calls and clone size come from that table; D and trimming were worked out from the DNA. The repertoire has over 400,000 clones, about 96% of them found once; the top ten carry around 0.066%. The table lists this clone with a count of one. CD4+ cells were split into CD45RA+ naive and CD45RA-negative memory subsets. This CDR3 is 14 amino acids long. Germline lookup yields CDR1 MGHDK and CDR2 SYGVNS. Trimming left V 4 bases short and J 4 bases short, with 11 bases between.

This chain links TRBV25-1 with TRBJ1-5; D perhaps matches TRBD1 (5 bases). The sequence came from a woman aged 25 to 39 in good health. The specimen was naive CD4+ T cells sorted from blood. As to subset: CD45RA+ positively selected. The CDR3 loop is CASSATAANQPQHF. CDR3 nucleotide sequence: TGTGCCAGCAGTGCGACAGCCGCTAATCAGCCCCAGCATTTT.